Below, 31 T cell receptor beta chains from the same sample are listed, as sequenced in a study of CD8+ T cells in alopecia areata. Reverse transcription of extracted RNA yielded cDNA, which provided the sequencing template. Profiled with immunoSEQ multiplex PCR; TCRdb holds only in-frame clones, not every one. The top ten hold approximately 3.5% of the sample, which has roughly 190,000 clones, about 60% seen once. Treatment given: oral pan-JAK inhibitor, 5-10 mg twice daily. The specimen was CD4+ T cells sorted from blood, collected at week 4, from a patient treated with tofacitinib. These receptors were obtained from a human donor with alopecia areata.

This chain joins TRBV19 and TRBJ2-3; D remains ambiguous. V was pared by 4 bases and J by 0 bases, with 5 bases between. This CDR3 spans 13 amino acids. In germline, CDR1 is LNHDA, CDR2 SQIVND (reference sequence). CDR3 region: CASSTPSTDTQYF. CDR3 DNA sequence: TGTGCCAGTAGTACACCTAGCACAGATACGCAGTATTTT.

The chain carries TRBV2 and TRBJ1-1; TRBD1 might be the D (5 bases). CDR1 is SNHLY and CDR2 is FYNNEI in the germline V gene. The CDR3 has 14 residues. V was clipped by 3 bases and J by 5 bases, with 13 bases between them. CDR3 sequence reads: CASSDFWGKTEAFF. The CDR3 nucleotides are TGTGCCAGCAGTGATTTTTGGGGGAAAACTGAAGCTTTCTTT.

This rearrangement joins TRBV10-3 to TRBJ2-7, with TRBD1 as a possible D gene (6 bases). Deletions cut 6 bases from V and 0 bases from J, with 15 bases between. Germline CDR1 reads ENHRY; CDR2 reads SYGVKD. The CDR3 is 15 amino acids. The CDR3 protein is CAIRVQGPSSYEQYF. For the CDR3, the DNA is TGTGCCATCAGGGTACAGGGCCCAAGCTCCTACGAGCAGTACTTC.

The chain couples TRBV15 to TRBJ2-3; D might be TRBD2 (7 bases). The V end lost 6 bases, the J end lost 8 bases, and 12 bases lay between the germline ends. CDR3 size: 12 residues. Germline CDR1 reads LNHNV; CDR2 reads YYDKDF (reference sequence). CDR3 in DNA: TGTGCCACCAGAGCCGGGGGGCGTACGCAGTATTTT. Its translation is CATRAGGRTQYF.

The chain couples TRBV28 to TRBJ1-2, with a possible D match to TRBD1 (6 bases). The CDR3 runs 14 residues. The germline V gene has CDR1 MDHEN and CDR2 SYDVKM. V dropped 8 bases and J dropped 7 bases, with 20 bases sitting between them. The DNA of the CDR3 is TGTGCCAGCGGGAACTCGGGACACGTCTTTGGCTACACCTTC. Translating gives CASGNSGHVFGYTF.

This sequence joins TRBV15 and TRBJ1-2; no clear D gene. There are 15 residues in the CDR3. V was clipped by 0 bases and J by 1 base, with 9 bases between them. Germline CDR1 reads LNHNV; CDR2 reads YYDKDF (reference sequence). CDR3 amino acids: CATSRERGINYGYTF. In DNA, the CDR3 is TGTGCCACCAGCAGAGAGAGAGGAATTAACTATGGCTACACCTTC.

This clone was seen a handful of times. The genes are TRBV5-1 and TRBJ1-1; TRBD1 matches at 8 bases. Germline CDR1 is SGHRS and CDR2 is YFSETQ. The V gene end was trimmed by 4 bases and the J gene end by 4 bases; junction bases not matched to a gene: 9. The CDR3 loop spans 15 amino acids. As DNA, the CDR3 is TGCGCCAGCAGCCCAAGGACAGGGCCGAGCACTGAAGCTTTCTTT. This gives the protein CASSPRTGPSTEAFF.

CDR3 DNA: TGTGCCACCAGGCAAGGGGAGGCGAACACCGGGGAGCTGTTTTTT. This encodes CATRQGEANTGELFF. V and J are TRBV15 and TRBJ2-2, with D possibly TRBD2 on 6 matching bases. Deletions cut 6 bases from V and 0 bases from J, with 11 bases between. Germline assignment: CDR1 LNHNV and CDR2 YYDKDF (reference sequence). The length of the CDR3 is 15 residues.

The DNA for the CDR3 is TGTGCCAGCGACAGGGGCGGCTACACCTTC. Translating it yields CASDRGGYTF. The rearrangement links TRBV7-9 to TRBJ1-2, with 8 bases lining up with TRBD1. The CDR3 has 10 residues. Germline V gene sequence: CDR1 SEHNR, CDR2 FQNEAQ (reference sequence). V shed 8 bases and J 8 bases; nucleotides not matched to a gene: 1.

The genes are TRBV7-2 and TRBJ2-5, with D unclear. V was trimmed by 1 base and J by 1 base, leaving 4 bases between them. Looked up from germline, CDR1 is SGHTA and CDR2 is FQGNSA. The CDR3 is 13 amino acids. CDR3 region: CASSLELQETQYF. CDR3 nucleotide sequence: TGTGCCAGCAGCTTAGAGCTCCAAGAGACCCAGTACTTC.

V is TRBV29-1 and J is TRBJ1-2; TRBD1 is a possible D gene (5 bases). The CDR3 contains 12 residues. The V and J ends lost 6 bases and 4 bases respectively, with 12 bases between them. Germline CDR1 is SQVTM and CDR2 is ANQGSEA. This chain's CDR3 is CSVNQGTYGYTF. The DNA of the CDR3 is TGCAGCGTCAATCAGGGCACCTATGGCTACACCTTC.

Notes on this clone: One junction end does not reproduce the germline sequence, and a read error may be involved. The CDR3 region is CAWRFGEIGEQYF. The CDR3 bases are TGTGCTTGGAGGTTCGGGGAAATAGGCGAGCAGTACTTC. The rearrangement joins TRBV30 to TRBJ2-7; D perhaps matches TRBD2 (5 bases). The length of the CDR3 is 13 residues. Germline V gene lookup returns CDR1 GTSNPN and CDR2 SVGIG (reference sequence).

This rearrangement joins TRBV9 to TRBJ2-1, with 9 bases lining up with TRBD1. Trimming took 0 bases from V and 4 from J; bases not matched to a gene: 2. There are 15 residues in the CDR3. Germline CDR1 SGDLS, CDR2 YYNGEE. The CDR3 region has the DNA TGTGCCAGCAGCGTAGATGGGACAGGGTACAATGAGCAGTTCTTC. This codes for CASSVDGTGYNEQFF. The full variable domain, completed using reference TRBV9 and TRBJ2-1, is DSGVTQTPKHLITATGQRVTLRCSPRSGDLSVYWYQQSLDQGLQFLIQYYNGEERAKGNILERFSAQQFPDLHSELNLSSLELGDSALYFCASSVDGTGYNEQFFGPGTRLTVL.

The V and J genes are TRBV30 and TRBJ1-2; the D gene is possibly TRBD1 (5 bases). From germline, CDR1 is GTSNPN and CDR2 SVGIG (reference sequence). The CDR3 has 13 residues. Trimming stripped 3 bases from V and 4 bases from J, with 12 bases between. CDR3: CAWRQGNVYGYTF. CDR3 DNA sequence: TGTGCCTGGAGGCAGGGAAATGTCTATGGCTACACCTTC.

This clone was seen once. The chain has TRBV25-1 and TRBJ2-1; TRBD1 aligns across 9 bases. Trimming removed 4 bases from V and 8 bases from J; junction bases left unmatched: 6. The CDR3 totals 14 residues. Germline lookup yields CDR1 MGHDK and CDR2 SYGVNS. The CDR3 sequence is CASSGDRAGHEQFF. Here the CDR3 DNA reads TGTGCCAGCAGTGGGGACAGGGCGGGCCATGAGCAGTTCTTC.

The rearrangement joins TRBV4-1 to TRBJ1-1; D remains ambiguous. CDR3 size: 14 residues. Germline V gives CDR1 MGHRA, CDR2 YSYEKL. Trimming took 3 bases from V and 4 from J, leaving 12 bases between them. The CDR3 here is CASSQVGGGTEAFF. In DNA, the CDR3 is TGCGCCAGCAGCCAGGTGGGCGGAGGCACTGAAGCTTTCTTT.

The chain joins TRBV4-3 to TRBJ2-3; D uncertain. Germline CDR1 reads LGHNA; CDR2 reads YSLEER. The ends were cut back, 0 bases at V and 3 bases at J, with 7 bases in the middle. The CDR3 sequence is 14 residues long. Here the CDR3 reads CASSQERETDTQYF. The CDR3 coding sequence is TGCGCCAGCAGCCAAGAAAGAGAGACAGATACGCAGTATTTT.

Only one count was recorded for this clone. J is TRBJ2-7 and V is TRBV4-3; D is ambiguous. Germline CDR1 is LGHNA and CDR2 is YSLEER. The CDR3 contains 13 residues. Trimming took off 0 bases at V and 7 bases at J, with 10 bases between the two ends. The CDR3 sequence is CASSQDRMGEQYF. The CDR3 coding sequence is TGCGCCAGCAGCCAAGATCGAATGGGGGAGCAGTACTTC.

V usage is TRBV2 and J usage is TRBJ1-2; weak D call: TRBD1 (5 bases). This CDR3 spans 15 amino acids. Trimming shortened V by 6 bases and J by 6 bases, and 20 bases separated the two germline ends. CDR1 is SNHLY and CDR2 is FYNNEI in the germline V gene. CDR3 residues: CASSKLPGGMDGYTF. CDR3 sequence (DNA): TGTGCCAGCAGCAAGCTCCCCGGGGGGATGGATGGCTACACCTTC.

The gene calls are TRBV7-2 and TRBJ2-5; tentatively, D is TRBD2 (6 bases). The CDR3 contains 15 residues. In germline, CDR1 is SGHTA, CDR2 FQGNSA. The V end was cut by 4 bases, the J end by 2 bases, with 14 bases between. The CDR3 here is CASSSSGRIQETQYF. The CDR3 nucleotides read TGTGCCAGCAGCTCCTCCGGGAGAATTCAAGAGACCCAGTACTTC.

V is TRBV5-1 and J is TRBJ2-7; no firm D call. Trimming pared 1 base from V and 7 bases from J, leaving 15 bases between. The germline gives CDR1 SGHRS, CDR2 YFSETQ. This CDR3 has 14 residues. The CDR3 loop reads CASSLIAYSGEQYF. DNA of the CDR3: TGCGCCAGCAGCTTGATCGCGTATTCTGGGGAGCAGTACTTC.

V usage is TRBV7-2 and J usage is TRBJ2-7; 7 bases map to TRBD2. The V segment lost 4 bases and the J segment 2 bases; nucleotides outside the gene matches: 8. The CDR3 is 15 residues long. The germline gives CDR1 SGHTA, CDR2 FQGNSA. This CDR3 reads CASSSQAGRTYEQYF. For the CDR3, the DNA is TGTGCCAGCAGCTCACAAGCGGGGCGAACCTACGAGCAGTACTTC. Filled out from reference TRBV7-2 and TRBJ2-7, the complete variable domain reads GAGVSQSPSNKVTEKGKDVELRCDPISGHTALYWYRQSLGQGLEFLIYFQGNSAPDKSGLPSDRFSAERTGGSVSTLTIQRTQQEDSAVYLCASSSQAGRTYEQYFGPGTRLTVT.

This clone was detected once. This same CDR3 is encoded by further DNA sequences in the sample. This chain uses TRBV30 with TRBJ1-5; D is undetermined. V gave up 4 bases and J gave up 0 bases, with 7 bases separating them. The CDR3 extends over 13 amino acids. The germline V gene has CDR1 GTSNPN and CDR2 SVGIG (reference sequence). This chain's CDR3 is CAWTRDSNQPQHF. CDR3 nucleotides: TGTGCCTGGACCAGAGATAGCAATCAGCCCCAGCATTTT.

This sequence joins TRBV11-1 and TRBJ2-2; TRBD2 matches at 13 bases. CDR3 length equals 16 residues. Germline loops: CDR1 SGHAT, CDR2 FQDESV (reference sequence). The V and J ends lost 4 bases and 6 bases, in that order; junction bases with no gene match: 5. The chain's CDR3 is CASSSRTSGGAGELFF. The CDR3 DNA reads TGTGCCAGCAGCTCCCGGACTAGCGGGGGTGCCGGGGAGCTGTTTTTT. The full variable domain, completed using reference TRBV11-1 and TRBJ2-2, is EAEVAQSPRYKITEKSQAVAFWCDPISGHATLYWYRQILGQGPELLVQFQDESVVDDSQLPKDRFSAERLKGVDSTLKIQPAELGDSAMYLCASSSRTSGGAGELFFGEGSRLTVL.

The rearrangement joins TRBV5-6 to TRBJ1-1; no clear D gene. CDR1 is SGHDT and CDR2 is YYEEEE in the germline V gene. The CDR3 has 12 residues. V was trimmed by 2 bases and J by 6 bases, leaving 8 bases between them. CDR3 DNA: TGTGCCAGCAGCTTTGGGGTGGCTGAAGCTTTCTTT. It codes for CASSFGVAEAFF.

This clone occurred a few times. V gene TRBV18 combines with J gene TRBJ2-7, with TRBD1 matching 10 bases. Germline V gene sequence: CDR1 KGHSH, CDR2 LQKENI. This CDR3 region has 15 residues. J was trimmed by 3 bases and V by 3 bases; bases with no gene match: 5. CDR3 residues: CASSPFRDRGYEQYF. CDR3 bases: TGTGCCAGCTCACCCTTCCGGGACAGGGGCTACGAGCAGTACTTC.

This clone was recorded a few times. The chain links TRBV30 to TRBJ1-2; 11 bases are a match to TRBD1. With 2 bases clipped from V and 4 bases from J, the junction kept 3 bases outside the gene matches. CDR1 and CDR2 (germline): GTSNPN, SVGIG (reference sequence). This CDR3 is built from 14 residues. For the CDR3, the DNA is TGTGCCTGGAGTCCGGACAGGGGGCTCTATGGCTACACCTTC. Amino acids: CAWSPDRGLYGYTF. Together with reference TRBV30 and TRBJ1-2, the CDR3 gives the full variable domain: SQTIHQWPATLVQPVGSPLSLECTVEGTSNPNLYWYRQAAGRGLQLLFYSVGIGQISSEVPQNLSASRPQDRQFILSSKKLLLSDSGFYLCAWSPDRGLYGYTFGSGTRLTVV.

CDR3 DNA: TGCAGCGTTGGGGACAGGGTACCCTACGAGCAGTACTTC. This encodes CSVGDRVPYEQYF. The gene calls are TRBV29-1 and TRBJ2-7; TRBD1 matches at 9 bases. Trimming at V came to 4 bases and at J to 2 bases, leaving 3 bases not matched to a gene. The CDR3 spans 13 residues. The germline V gene has CDR1 SQVTM and CDR2 ANQGSEA.

This clone was seen a few times. The chain recombines TRBV7-2 with TRBJ2-3; no reliable D call. The germline V gene has CDR1 SGHTA and CDR2 FQGNSA. This CDR3 is built from 14 residues. Deletions cut 2 bases from V and 0 bases from J, with 6 bases between. The CDR3 protein is CASSLIQSTDTQYF. As DNA, the CDR3 is TGTGCCAGCAGCTTAATTCAGAGCACAGATACGCAGTATTTT.

The chain couples TRBV29-1 to TRBJ2-7, with 7 bases fitting TRBD1. This CDR3 has 15 amino acids. Trimming cost V 0 bases and J 3 bases; bases outside gene matches: 8. Per the germline V gene, CDR1 is SQVTM and CDR2 is ANQGSEA. In DNA, the CDR3 is TGCAGCGTTGAAGATTTGGTGAGACAGGGCTACGAGCAGTACTTC. Its translation: CSVEDLVRQGYEQYF.

This clone was observed a few times. The rearrangement uses TRBV29-1 and TRBJ2-1; 9 bases match TRBD1. Unmatched junction bases numbered 3, after V lost 3 bases and J lost 3 bases. From germline, CDR1 is SQVTM and CDR2 ANQGSEA. CDR3 length: 14 amino acids. This chain's CDR3 is CSVDWDRDYNEQFF. CDR3 nucleotides: TGCAGCGTTGATTGGGACAGGGACTACAATGAGCAGTTCTTC.